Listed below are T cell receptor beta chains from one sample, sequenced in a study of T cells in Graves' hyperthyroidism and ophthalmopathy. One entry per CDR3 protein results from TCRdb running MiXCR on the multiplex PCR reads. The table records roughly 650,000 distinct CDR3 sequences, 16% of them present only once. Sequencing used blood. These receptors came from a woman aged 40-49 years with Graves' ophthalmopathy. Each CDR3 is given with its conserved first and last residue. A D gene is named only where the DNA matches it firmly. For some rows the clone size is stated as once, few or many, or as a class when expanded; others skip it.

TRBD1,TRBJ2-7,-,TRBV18,TGTGCCAGCTCACCAGGACAGGGGGGATTCTACGAGCAGTACTTC,CASSPGQGGFYEQYF
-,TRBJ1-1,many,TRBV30,TGTGCCTGGAGTGGGGGAAGCACTGAAGCTTTCTTT,CAWSGGSTEAFF
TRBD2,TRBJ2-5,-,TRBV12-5,TGTGCTAGTGGTTTGTTAGCCGAGGTGGGAGGGCCATTAGAGACCCAGTACTTC,CASGLLAEVGGPLETQYF
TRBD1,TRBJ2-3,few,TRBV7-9,TGTGCCAGCAGCTTACGCTCTCTCGGGACAGGGGTTACAGATACGCAGTATTTT,CASSLRSLGTGVTDTQYF
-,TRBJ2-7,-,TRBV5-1,TGCGCCAGCAGCCCGGACGAATCCTACGAGCAGTACTTC,CASSPDESYEQYF
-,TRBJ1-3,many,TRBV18,TGTGCCAGCTCACCACGCCCCGAGACCTCTGGAAACACCATATATTTT,CASSPRPETSGNTIYF
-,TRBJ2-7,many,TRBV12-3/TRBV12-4,TGTGCCAGCAGTCCGTCTGTGATAAACGAGCAGTACTTC,CASSPSVINEQYF
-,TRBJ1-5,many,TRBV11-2,TGTGCCAGCAGCTCCCGGCCGGGGGATAATCAGCCCCAGCATTTT,CASSSRPGDNQPQHF
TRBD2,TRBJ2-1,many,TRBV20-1,TGCAGTGCTACCACCGGGGCTAGCGGGGGGGCTGATAATGAGCAGTTCTTC,CSATTGASGGADNEQFF
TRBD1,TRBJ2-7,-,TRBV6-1,TGTGCCAGTACCCCCGGGACAGTAAGTTCCTACGAGCAGTACTTC,CASTPGTVSSYEQYF
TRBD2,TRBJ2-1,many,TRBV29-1,TGCAGCGTTGAAAGACTAGCGGGAGCGGGTGAGCAGTTCTTC,CSVERLAGAGEQFF
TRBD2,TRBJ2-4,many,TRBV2,TGTGCCAGCAGTGTTACCTCGCGGGGGGGGATATCCAAAAACATTCAGTACTTC,CASSVTSRGGISKNIQYF
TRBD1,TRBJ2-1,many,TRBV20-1,TGCAGTGCCCGGGGACAGGGCGCCCCTTACAATGAGCAGTTCTTC,CSARGQGAPYNEQFF
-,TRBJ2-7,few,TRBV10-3,TGTGCCATCAGTGAGTCGACTAGTAGAGTCCACGAGCAGTACTTC,CAISESTSRVHEQYF
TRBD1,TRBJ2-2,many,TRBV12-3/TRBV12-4,TGTGCCAGCAGCTTGACAGGGGCGAACACCGGGGAGCTGTTTTTT,CASSLTGANTGELFF
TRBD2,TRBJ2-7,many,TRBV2,TGTGCCAGCAGCCGCAGCCCGGGACTAGCGGGAGGAGAGCAGTACTTC,CASSRSPGLAGGEQYF
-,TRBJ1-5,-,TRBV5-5,TGTGCCAGCAGCCCCCAGGACGATCAGCCCCAGCATTTT,CASSPQDDQPQHF
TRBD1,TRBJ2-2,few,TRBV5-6,TGTGCCAGCAGCCCCAGGACAGGAGTGAACACCGGGGAGCTGTTTTTT,CASSPRTGVNTGELFF
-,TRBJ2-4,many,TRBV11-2,TGTGCCAGCAGCTTAGCGGTCTTTAAAGGAGCCAAAAACATTCAGTACTTC,CASSLAVFKGAKNIQYF
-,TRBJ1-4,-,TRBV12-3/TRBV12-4,TGTGCCAGCAGTCTCAGAGGACACGGTGAAAAACTGTTTTTT,CASSLRGHGEKLFF
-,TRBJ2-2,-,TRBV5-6,TGTGCCAGCAGCTTGGAAGGGGGTCGGTACACCGGGGAGCTGTTTTTT,CASSLEGGRYTGELFF
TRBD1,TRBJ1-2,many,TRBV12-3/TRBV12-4,TGTGCCAGCAGTTCCGAGACAGGGGGATCCTATGGCTACACCTTC,CASSSETGGSYGYTF
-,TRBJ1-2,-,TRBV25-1,TGTGCCAGCAGGGAAGGGGCCTATGGCTACACCTTC,CASREGAYGYTF
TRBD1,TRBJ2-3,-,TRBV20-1,TGCAGTGCTATCCCGGGACAGGGGGCTACAGATACGCAGTATTTT,CSAIPGQGATDTQYF
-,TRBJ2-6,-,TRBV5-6,TGTGCCAGCAGCTCGAATATAGGAAACTCTGGGGCCAACGTCCTGACTTTC,CASSSNIGNSGANVLTF
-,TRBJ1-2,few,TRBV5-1,TGCGCCAGCAGCTTGACGGCCAGCTATGGCTACACCTTC,CASSLTASYGYTF
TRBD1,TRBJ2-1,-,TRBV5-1,TGCGCCAGCAGGGCGGGGACAGGGGGCAATGAGCAGTTCTTC,CASRAGTGGNEQFF
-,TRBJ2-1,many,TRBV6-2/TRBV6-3,TGTGCCAGCAGTTACGAGGGCCCCACAAACGAGCAGTTCTTC,CASSYEGPTNEQFF
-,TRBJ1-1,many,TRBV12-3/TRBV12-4,TGTGCCAGCAGCCCTATGACAGGACTAACTGAAGCTTTCTTT,CASSPMTGLTEAFF
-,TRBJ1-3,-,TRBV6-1,TGTGCCACCACGGACGCCTGGCCTGGAAACACCATATATTTT,CATTDAWPGNTIYF
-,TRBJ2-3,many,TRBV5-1,TGCGCCAGCAGCTTGGGGGGCGGGACGGCAGATACGCAGTATTTT,CASSLGGGTADTQYF
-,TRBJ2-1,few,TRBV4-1,TGCGCCAGCACCTTGTCTGGGTCAAATGAGCAGTTCTTC,CASTLSGSNEQFF
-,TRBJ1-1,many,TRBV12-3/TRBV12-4,TGTGCCAGCAGTTCACAGGGTTCTGAAGCTTTCTTT,CASSSQGSEAFF
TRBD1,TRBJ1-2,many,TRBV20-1,TGCAGTGCTGGACAGGGCCTCTATGGCTACACCTTC,CSAGQGLYGYTF
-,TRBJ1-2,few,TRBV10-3,TGTGCCATCAGTCGAGGGGAAGATGGCTACACCTTC,CAISRGEDGYTF
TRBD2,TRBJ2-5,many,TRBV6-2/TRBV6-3,TGTGCCAGCAGATCGACTAGCGGGAGGGCTGAGAAGACCCAGTACTTC,CASRSTSGRAEKTQYF
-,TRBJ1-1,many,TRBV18,TGTGCCAGCTCACCCGCTGCGGACACTGAAGCTTTCTTT,CASSPAADTEAFF
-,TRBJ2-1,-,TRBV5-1,TGCGCCAGCAGCTCGGGGGTGGCAGACAATGGGCAGTTCTTC,CASSSGVADNGQFF
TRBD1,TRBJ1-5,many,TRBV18,TGTGCCAGCTCACCCGGGACAGGGATAGGGGATCAGCCCCAGCATTTT,CASSPGTGIGDQPQHF
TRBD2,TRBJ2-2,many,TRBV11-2,TGTGCCAGCAGCTTAGGAGTAGCGGGCGGCACCGGGGAGCTGTTTTTT,CASSLGVAGGTGELFF
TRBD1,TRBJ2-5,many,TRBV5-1,TGCGCCAGCAGCCCCGACAGGGGGATCGCGGAGACCCAGTACTTC,CASSPDRGIAETQYF
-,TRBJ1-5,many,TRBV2,TGTGCCAGCAGTGAAGAGGGGTCCGTCAGGCATTTT,CASSEEGSVRHF
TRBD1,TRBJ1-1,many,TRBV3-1,TGTACCAGCAGCCAGTTGGGACAGTTGAACACTGAAGCTTTCTTT,CTSSQLGQLNTEAFF
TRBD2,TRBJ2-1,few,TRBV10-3,TGTGCCATCAGTGAGTCGAGCCTAGCGGGGGGGGGCGAGCAGTTCTTC,CAISESSLAGGGEQFF